The entry below describes one TCR beta chain. The antigen is not known. The method was immunoSEQ multiplex PCR; TCRdb's version includes in-frame clones alone and lacks a portion of them. The data contain 1,000 to 1,500 clones, around three quarters of them singletons. This sample is drawn from a study of stem cell transplantation in POMP-related autoinflammatory disease. Study findings and constraints: In patients with PRAID, every analyzed T-cell subset tended to show lower diversity and higher clonality.

Germline V gene sequence: CDR1 SGHVT, CDR2 SQSDAQ. The V end was cut by 2 bases, the J end by 2 bases, with 10 bases between. CDR3 length: 14 amino acids. The TCR was taken from a human donor with POMP-related autoinflammation and immune dysregulation (PRAID). Here the sequenced sample was Tregs from PBMCs, taken before stem cell transplantation. This chain links TRBV7-4 with TRBJ2-7; D gene uncertain. The CDR3 region is CASSLPGRPYEQYF. As DNA, the CDR3 is TGTGCCAGCAGCTTACCCGGCAGGCCCTACGAGCAGTACTTC.